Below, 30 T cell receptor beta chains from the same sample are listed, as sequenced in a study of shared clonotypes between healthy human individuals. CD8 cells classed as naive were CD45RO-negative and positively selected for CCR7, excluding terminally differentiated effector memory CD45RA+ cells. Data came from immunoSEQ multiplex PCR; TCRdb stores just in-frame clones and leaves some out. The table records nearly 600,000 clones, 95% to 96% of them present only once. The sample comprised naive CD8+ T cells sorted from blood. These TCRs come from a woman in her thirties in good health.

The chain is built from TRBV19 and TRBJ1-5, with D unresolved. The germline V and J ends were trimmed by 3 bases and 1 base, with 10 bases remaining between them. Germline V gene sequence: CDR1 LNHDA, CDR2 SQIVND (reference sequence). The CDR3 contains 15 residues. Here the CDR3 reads CASSMILLSNQPQHF. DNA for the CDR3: TGTGCCAGTAGTATGATCCTCCTCAGCAATCAGCCCCAGCATTTT.

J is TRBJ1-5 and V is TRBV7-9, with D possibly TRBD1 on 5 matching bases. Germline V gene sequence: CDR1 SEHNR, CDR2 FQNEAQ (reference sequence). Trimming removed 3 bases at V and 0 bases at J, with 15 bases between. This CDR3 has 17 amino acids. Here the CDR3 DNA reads TGTGCCAGCAGCTTCGGCGAAGGGGTTTATAGCAATCAGCCCCAGCATTTT. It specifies CASSFGEGVYSNQPQHF.

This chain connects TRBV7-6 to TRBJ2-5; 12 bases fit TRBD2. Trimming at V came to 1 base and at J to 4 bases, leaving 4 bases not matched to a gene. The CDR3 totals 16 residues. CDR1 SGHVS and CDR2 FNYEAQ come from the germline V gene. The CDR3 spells CASSLGLAGGRETQYF. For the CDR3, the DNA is TGTGCCAGCAGCTTAGGCCTAGCGGGAGGGCGAGAGACCCAGTACTTC.

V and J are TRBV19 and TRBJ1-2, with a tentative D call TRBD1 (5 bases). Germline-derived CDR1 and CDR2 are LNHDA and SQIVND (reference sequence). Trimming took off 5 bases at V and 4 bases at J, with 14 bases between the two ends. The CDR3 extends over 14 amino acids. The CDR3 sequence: CASSSAEGIYGYTF. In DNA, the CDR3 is TGTGCCAGTAGTTCGGCAGAGGGGATCTATGGCTACACCTTC.

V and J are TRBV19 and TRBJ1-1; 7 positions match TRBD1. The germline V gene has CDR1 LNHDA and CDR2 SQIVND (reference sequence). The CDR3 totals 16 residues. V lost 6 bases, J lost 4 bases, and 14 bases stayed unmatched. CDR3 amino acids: CASSPGPGEGATEAFF. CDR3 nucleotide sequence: TGTGCCAGTAGCCCCGGACCGGGGGAGGGGGCCACTGAAGCTTTCTTT.

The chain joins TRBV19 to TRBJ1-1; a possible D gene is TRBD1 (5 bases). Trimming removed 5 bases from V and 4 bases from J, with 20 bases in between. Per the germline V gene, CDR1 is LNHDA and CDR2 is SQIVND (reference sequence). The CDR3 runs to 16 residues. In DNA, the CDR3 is TGTGCCAGTAGTTCCCGTGGGGGGTTGACGGGCACTGAAGCTTTCTTT. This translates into CASSSRGGLTGTEAFF. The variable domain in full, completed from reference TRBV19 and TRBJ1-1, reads DGGITQSPKYLFRKEGQNVTLSCEQNLNHDAMYWYRQDPGQGLRLIYYSQIVNDFQKGDIAEGYSVSREKKESFPLTVTSAQKNPTAFYLCASSSRGGLTGTEAFFGQGTRLTVV.

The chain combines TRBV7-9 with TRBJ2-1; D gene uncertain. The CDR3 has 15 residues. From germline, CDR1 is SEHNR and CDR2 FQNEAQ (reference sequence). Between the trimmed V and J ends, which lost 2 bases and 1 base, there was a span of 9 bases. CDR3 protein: CASSLTPLSYNEQFF. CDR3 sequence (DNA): TGTGCCAGCAGCTTAACCCCCCTGTCCTACAATGAGCAGTTCTTC.

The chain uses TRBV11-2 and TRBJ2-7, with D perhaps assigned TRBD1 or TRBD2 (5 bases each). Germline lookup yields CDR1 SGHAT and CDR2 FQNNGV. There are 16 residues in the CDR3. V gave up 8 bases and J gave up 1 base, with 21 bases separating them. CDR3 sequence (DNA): TGTGCCAGCGGGGGTCTTGACAGCTGGGAATCCTACGAGCAGTACTTC. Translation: CASGGLDSWESYEQYF.

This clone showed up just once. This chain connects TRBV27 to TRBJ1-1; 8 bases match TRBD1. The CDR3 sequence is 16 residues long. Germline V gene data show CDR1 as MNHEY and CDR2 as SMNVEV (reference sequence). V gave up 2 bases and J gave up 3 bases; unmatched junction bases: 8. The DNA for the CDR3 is TGTGCCAGCAGTTTAAGGGCAGGGGGCGTCTACACTGAAGCTTTCTTT. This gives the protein CASSLRAGGVYTEAFF.

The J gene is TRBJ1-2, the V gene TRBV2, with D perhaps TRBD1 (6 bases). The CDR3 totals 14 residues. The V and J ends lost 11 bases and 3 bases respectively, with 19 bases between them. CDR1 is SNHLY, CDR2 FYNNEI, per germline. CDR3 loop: CAGGPQGGDYGYTF. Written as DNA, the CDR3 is TGTGCCGGGGGCCCTCAGGGTGGAGACTATGGCTACACCTTC.

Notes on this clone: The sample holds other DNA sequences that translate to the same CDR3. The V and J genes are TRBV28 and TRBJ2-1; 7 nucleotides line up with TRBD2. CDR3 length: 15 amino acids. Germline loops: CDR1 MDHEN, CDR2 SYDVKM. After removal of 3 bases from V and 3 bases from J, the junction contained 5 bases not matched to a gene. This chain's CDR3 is CASSLGLADYNEQFF. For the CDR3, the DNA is TGTGCCAGCAGTTTGGGCCTAGCGGACTACAATGAGCAGTTCTTC.

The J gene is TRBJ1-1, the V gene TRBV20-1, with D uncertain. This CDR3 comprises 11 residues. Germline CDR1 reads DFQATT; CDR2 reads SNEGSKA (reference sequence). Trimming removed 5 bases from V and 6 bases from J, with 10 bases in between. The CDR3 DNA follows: TGCAGTGCTGGAGGACTCCCTGAAGCTTTCTTT. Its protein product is CSAGGLPEAFF.

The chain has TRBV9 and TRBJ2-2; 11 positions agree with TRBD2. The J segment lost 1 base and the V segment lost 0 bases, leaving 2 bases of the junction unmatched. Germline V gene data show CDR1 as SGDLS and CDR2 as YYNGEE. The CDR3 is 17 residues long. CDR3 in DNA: TGTGCCAGCAGCGTAGGACTAGCGGGACGGAACACCGGGGAGCTGTTTTTT. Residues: CASSVGLAGRNTGELFF.

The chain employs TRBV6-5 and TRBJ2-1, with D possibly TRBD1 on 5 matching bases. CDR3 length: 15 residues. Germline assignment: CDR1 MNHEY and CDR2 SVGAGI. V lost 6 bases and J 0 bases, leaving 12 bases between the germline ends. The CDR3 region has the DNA TGTGCCAGCAGCCTTGGAACAGGCTCCTACAATGAGCAGTTCTTC. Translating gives CASSLGTGSYNEQFF.

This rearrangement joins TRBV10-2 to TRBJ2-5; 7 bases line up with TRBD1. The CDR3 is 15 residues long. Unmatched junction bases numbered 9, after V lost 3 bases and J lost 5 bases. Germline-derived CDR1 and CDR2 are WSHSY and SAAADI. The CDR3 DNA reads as TGCGCCAGCAGTGAAGTTGGGACAGAGGACGAGACCCAGTACTTC. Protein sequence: CASSEVGTEDETQYF.

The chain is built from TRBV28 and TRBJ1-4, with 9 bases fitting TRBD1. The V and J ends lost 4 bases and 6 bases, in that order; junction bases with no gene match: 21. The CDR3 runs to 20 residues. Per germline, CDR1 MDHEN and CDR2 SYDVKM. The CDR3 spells CASSSFMEKTRDRAHEKLFF. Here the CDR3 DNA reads TGTGCCAGCAGTTCTTTCATGGAAAAGACCCGGGACAGGGCTCATGAAAAACTGTTTTTT. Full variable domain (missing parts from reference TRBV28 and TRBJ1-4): DVKVTQSSRYLVKRTGEKVFLECVQDMDHENMFWYRQDPGLGLRLIYFSYDVKMKEKGDIPEGYSVSREKKERFSLILESASTNQTSMYLCASSSFMEKTRDRAHEKLFFGSGTQLSVL.

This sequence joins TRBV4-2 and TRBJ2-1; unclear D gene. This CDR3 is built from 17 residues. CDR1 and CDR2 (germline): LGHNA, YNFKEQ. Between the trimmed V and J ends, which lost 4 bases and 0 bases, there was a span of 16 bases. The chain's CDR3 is CASSPYADPSSYNEQFF. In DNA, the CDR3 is TGTGCCAGCAGCCCCTACGCGGACCCGAGCTCCTACAATGAGCAGTTCTTC.

The CDR3 here is CASSPSTGATKNIQYF. The DNA of the CDR3 is TGTGCCAGCAGTCCCTCGACAGGGGCAACCAAAAACATTCAGTACTTC. V is TRBV27 and J is TRBJ2-4, with TRBD1 matching 8 bases. The CDR3 contains 16 residues. V lost 5 bases to trimming and J lost 2 bases; unmatched junction nucleotides: 8. Germline-derived CDR1 and CDR2 are MNHEY and SMNVEV (reference sequence).

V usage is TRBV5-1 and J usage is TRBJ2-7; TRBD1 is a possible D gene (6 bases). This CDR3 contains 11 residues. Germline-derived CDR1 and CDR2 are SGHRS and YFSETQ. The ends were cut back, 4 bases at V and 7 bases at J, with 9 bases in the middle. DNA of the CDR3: TGCGCCAGCAGCCAGGGACAAGAGCAGTACTTC. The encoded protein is CASSQGQEQYF.

CDR3: CATSDHTGELFF. The CDR3 nucleotides are TGTGCTACCAGTGATCATACCGGGGAGCTGTTTTTT. The rearrangement links TRBV7-7 to TRBJ2-2, with D hard to call. CDR1 is SSHAT and CDR2 is FNYEAQ in the germline V gene (reference sequence). The CDR3 runs 12 residues.

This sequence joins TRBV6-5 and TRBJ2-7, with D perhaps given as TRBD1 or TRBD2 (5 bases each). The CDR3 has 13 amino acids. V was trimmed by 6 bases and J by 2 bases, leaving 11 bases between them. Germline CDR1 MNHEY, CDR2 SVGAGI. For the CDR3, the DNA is TGTGCCAGCAGGGGGGACCTGACCTACGAGCAGTACTTC. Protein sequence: CASRGDLTYEQYF.

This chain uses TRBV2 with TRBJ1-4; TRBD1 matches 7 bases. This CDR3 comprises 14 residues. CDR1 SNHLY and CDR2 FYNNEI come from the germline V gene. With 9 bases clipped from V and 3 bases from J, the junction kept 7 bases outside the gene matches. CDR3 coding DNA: TGTGCCAGTGAGAAGGGGGCGTCTAATGAAAAACTGTTTTTT. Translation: CASEKGASNEKLFF. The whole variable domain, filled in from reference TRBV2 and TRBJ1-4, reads EPEVTQTPSHQVTQMGQEVILRCVPISNHLYFYWYRQILGQKVEFLVSFYNNEISEKSEIFDDQFSVERPDGSNFTLKIRSTKLEDSAMYFCASEKGASNEKLFFGSGTQLSVL.

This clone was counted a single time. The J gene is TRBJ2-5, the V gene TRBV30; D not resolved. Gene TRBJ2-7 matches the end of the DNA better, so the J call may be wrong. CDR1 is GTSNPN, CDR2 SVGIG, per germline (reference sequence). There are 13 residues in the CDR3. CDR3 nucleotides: TGTGCCTGGAGTGTGGCTCTGTGGTACGAGCAGTACTTC. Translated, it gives CAWSVALWYEQYF.

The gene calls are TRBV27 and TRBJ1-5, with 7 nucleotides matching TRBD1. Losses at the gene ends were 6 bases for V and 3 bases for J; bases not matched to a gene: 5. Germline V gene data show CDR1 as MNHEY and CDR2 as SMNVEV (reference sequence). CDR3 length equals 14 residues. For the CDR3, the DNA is TGTGCCAGCAGCGTGGGACAGAACAATCAGCCCCAGCATTTT. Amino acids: CASSVGQNNQPQHF.

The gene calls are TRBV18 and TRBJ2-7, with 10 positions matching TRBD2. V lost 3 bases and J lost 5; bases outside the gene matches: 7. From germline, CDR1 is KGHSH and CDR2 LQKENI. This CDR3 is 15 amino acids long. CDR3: CASSPLTSGVHEQYF. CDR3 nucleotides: TGTGCCAGCTCACCTTTAACTAGCGGGGTCCACGAGCAGTACTTC.

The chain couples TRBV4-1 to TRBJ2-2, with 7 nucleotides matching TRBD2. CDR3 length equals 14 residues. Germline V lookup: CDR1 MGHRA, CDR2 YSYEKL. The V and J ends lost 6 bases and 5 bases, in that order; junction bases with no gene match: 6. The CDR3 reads CASRQSGVTGELFF. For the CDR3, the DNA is TGCGCCAGCAGACAAAGCGGGGTAACCGGGGAGCTGTTTTTT.

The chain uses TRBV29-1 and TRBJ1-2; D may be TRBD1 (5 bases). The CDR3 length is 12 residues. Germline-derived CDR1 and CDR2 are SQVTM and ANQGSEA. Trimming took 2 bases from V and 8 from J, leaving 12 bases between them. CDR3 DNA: TGCAGCGTTGAAAACTCCGAGGGGGGCTACACCTTC. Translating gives CSVENSEGGYTF.

In DNA form, the CDR3 reads TGTGCCAGCAGCCCCGTTTTGGCAGCCTACGAGCAGTACTTC. Protein sequence: CASSPVLAAYEQYF. This chain joins TRBV27 and TRBJ2-5; no reliable D call. The J call may not be correct, given that the DNA end is closer to TRBJ2-7. This CDR3 is built from 14 residues. CDR1 and CDR2 from the germline V gene are MNHEY and SMNVEV (reference sequence).

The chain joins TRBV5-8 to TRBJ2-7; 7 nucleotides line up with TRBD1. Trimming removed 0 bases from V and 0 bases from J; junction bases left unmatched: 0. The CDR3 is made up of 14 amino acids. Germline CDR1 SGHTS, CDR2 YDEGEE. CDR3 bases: TGTGCCAGCAGCTTGGGGGACAGCTCCTACGAGCAGTACTTC. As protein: CASSLGDSSYEQYF.

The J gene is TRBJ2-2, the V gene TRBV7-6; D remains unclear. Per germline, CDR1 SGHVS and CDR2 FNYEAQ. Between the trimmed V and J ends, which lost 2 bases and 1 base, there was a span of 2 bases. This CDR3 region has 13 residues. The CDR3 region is CASSLRNTGELFF. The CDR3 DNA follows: TGTGCCAGCAGCTTACGGAACACCGGGGAGCTGTTTTTT.